This T cell receptor (beta chain) was captured by sequencing in a study of CD8 T cells in ankylosing spondylitis. V lost 5 bases to trimming and J lost 2 bases; unmatched junction nucleotides: 8. The CDR3 loop spans 16 amino acids. Germline V CDR1 and CDR2: SGHRS, YFSETQ. TCRdb reprocessed the 5' RACE reads with MiXCR, giving one entry per CDR3 protein. The sample holds 80,000 to 90,000 distinct CDR3 sequences, approximately 30% seen once. The sequencing input was blood, either unsorted or a sorted T cell fraction (not recorded which). This TCR was sampled from a male donor with ankylosing spondylitis or in good health (not recorded which). The V call is TRBV5-1, the J call TRBJ2-5, with TRBD2 matching 11 bases. The CDR3 spells CASSFTGTSGQETQYF. The DNA of the CDR3 is TGCGCCAGCAGTTTTACCGGGACTAGCGGACAAGAGACCCAGTACTTC.